These 27 T cell receptor beta chains share one sample of origin, sequenced in a study of cytomegalovirus exposure and HLA in healthy donors. Primers for the PCR totalled 60 Vbeta and 13 Jbeta. Libraries were prepared by immunoSEQ multiplex PCR; TCRdb keeps only in-frame clonotypes and omits some of them. The table lists approximately 150,000 clones, about 76% of them singletons. Sequencing was done on a sample of PBMCs. The receptors originated from a woman in her 40s in good health and CMV-seropositive.

As concerns this clone: A read error may account for a junction end that differs from germline. This rearrangement joins TRBV7-9 to TRBJ2-3, with no clear D. The CDR3 runs 12 residues. Germline V gene lookup returns CDR1 SEHNR and CDR2 FQNEAQ (reference sequence). The CDR3 sequence: CSSSDQVDTQYF. The CDR3 nucleotides are TGTTCCAGCAGCGACCAGGTAGATACGCAGTATTTT.

As concerns this clone: The sample holds other DNA sequences that translate to the same CDR3. The rearrangement uses TRBV5-1 and TRBJ2-5, with TRBD1 as a possible D gene (5 bases). V gave up 4 bases and J gave up 2 bases, with 12 bases separating them. The CDR3 is 14 amino acids. Germline V lookup: CDR1 SGHRS, CDR2 YFSETQ. The CDR3, as DNA: TGCGCCAGCAGCCCCGGACAACTTCAAGAGACCCAGTACTTC. It yields the protein CASSPGQLQETQYF.

The chain is built from TRBV5-1 and TRBJ1-6; no firm D call. The length of the CDR3 is 14 residues. V lost 2 bases to trimming and J lost 6 bases, with 9 bases between them. CDR1 is SGHRS, CDR2 YFSETQ, per germline. CDR3 coding DNA: TGCGCCAGCAGCTTTTCCGGACTTAATTCACCCCTCCACTTT. This codes for CASSFSGLNSPLHF.

The table lists this clone with a few counts. This chain connects TRBV7-9 to TRBJ1-6, with D perhaps matching TRBD1 (6 bases). V was cut by 1 base and J by 3 bases, with 10 bases left in between. Germline CDR1 reads SEHNR; CDR2 reads FQNEAQ (reference sequence). The CDR3 extends over 16 amino acids. The CDR3 sequence: CASSLGTGNYNSPLHF. CDR3 in DNA: TGTGCCAGCAGCTTAGGCACAGGGAACTATAATTCACCCCTCCACTTT. The whole variable domain, remainder taken from reference TRBV7-9 and TRBJ1-6, is DTGVSQNPRHKITKRGQNVTFRCDPISEHNRLYWYRQTLGQGPEFLTYFQNEAQLEKSRLLSDRFSAERPKGSFSTLEIQRTEQGDSAMYLCASSLGTGNYNSPLHFGNGTRLTVT.

This chain uses TRBV28 with TRBJ1-1; weak D call: TRBD1 (5 bases). This CDR3 spans 15 amino acids. Germline values: CDR1 MDHEN, CDR2 SYDVKM. The CDR3 DNA reads TGTGCAAGCGAGGGGTATCGGGGGGGTAGCACTGAAGCTTTCTTT. As protein: CASEGYRGGSTEAFF.

Only a few counts were recorded for this clone. This chain's CDR3 is CASTQGAETEAFF. The CDR3, as DNA: TGTGCCAGCACACAGGGGGCGGAAACTGAAGCTTTCTTT. V usage is TRBV7-9 and J usage is TRBJ1-1, with 9 nucleotides matching TRBD1. Germline loops: CDR1 SEHNR, CDR2 FQNEAQ (reference sequence). There are 13 residues in the CDR3. The V segment lost 7 bases and the J segment 5 bases; nucleotides outside the gene matches: 5.

Regarding this clone: One end of the junction fails to match germline, which may point to a read error. The chain combines TRBV7-9 with TRBJ1-5; no firm D call. The CDR3 has 13 residues. Germline V gene data show CDR1 as SEHNR and CDR2 as FQNEAQ (reference sequence). Here the CDR3 reads CSSSPQEDQPQHF. CDR3 DNA: TGTTCCAGCAGCCCCCAAGAGGATCAGCCCCAGCATTTT.

This chain connects TRBV5-6 to TRBJ2-7; 9 bases are a match to TRBD2. The CDR3 consists of 13 residues. Germline V gene lookup returns CDR1 SGHDT and CDR2 YYEEEE. Trimming removed 5 bases from V and 7 bases from J; junction bases left unmatched: 7. Here the CDR3 DNA reads TGTGCCAGCAGACAGACTAGCGGTCTAGAGCAGTACTTC. Residues: CASRQTSGLEQYF.

This chain connects TRBV6-1 to TRBJ1-2; no reliable D call. Trimming shortened V by 10 bases and J by 8 bases, and 20 bases separated the two germline ends. The CDR3 consists of 13 residues. Germline CDR1 MNHNS, CDR2 SASEGT. CDR3 amino acids: CATQVRRKNGYTF. The DNA for the CDR3 is TGTGCCACCCAGGTCCGCCGCAAGAACGGCTACACCTTC.

The chain couples TRBV7-2 to TRBJ2-2; 10 positions match TRBD2. V shed 5 bases, J shed 4 bases, and the junction held 10 bases outside the gene matches. CDR1 is SGHTA, CDR2 FQGNSA, per germline. This CDR3 region has 17 residues. The CDR3 here is CASSIGAGGQVTGELFF. In DNA form, the CDR3 reads TGTGCCAGCAGCATCGGAGCGGGGGGGCAGGTCACCGGGGAGCTGTTTTTT.

This clone was observed once. In the same sample, other DNA sequences code for this CDR3. The chain recombines TRBV4-3 with TRBJ1-1; unclear D gene. The CDR3 totals 15 residues. Trimming cost V 0 bases and J 1 base, with 9 bases left between them. Per the germline V gene, CDR1 is LGHNA and CDR2 is YSLEER. The CDR3: CASSQERHSNTEAFF. In DNA, the CDR3 is TGCGCCAGCAGCCAAGAGAGGCACTCGAACACTGAAGCTTTCTTT.

The table lists this clone with a count of one. The chain uses TRBV5-4 and TRBJ2-1; 10 bases are a match to TRBD1. From germline, CDR1 is SGHNT and CDR2 YYREEE (reference sequence). Trimming took 4 bases from V and 5 from J; bases not matched to a gene: 6. This CDR3 has 15 amino acids. The CDR3 nucleotides are TGTGCCAGCAGCCCCGGGACAGGGGACCACAATGAGCAGTTCTTC. Translated, it gives CASSPGTGDHNEQFF.

The chain combines TRBV5-1 with TRBJ2-1, with 9 bases that match TRBD2. This CDR3 contains 16 residues. Germline V gene data show CDR1 as SGHRS and CDR2 as YFSETQ. After removal of 0 bases from V and 4 bases from J, the junction contained 5 bases not matched to a gene. DNA for the CDR3: TGCGCCAGCAGCTTGGAAACTAGCGGGCGATACAATGAGCAGTTCTTC. Protein product: CASSLETSGRYNEQFF.

This chain uses TRBV5-6 with TRBJ2-2, with D perhaps TRBD2 (6 bases). Germline-derived CDR1 and CDR2 are SGHDT and YYEEEE. Trimming took 0 bases from V and 4 from J, leaving 13 bases between them. The CDR3 sequence is 16 residues long. Written as DNA, the CDR3 is TGTGCCAGCAGCTTGGATATAGAGGGAGGCACCGGGGAGCTGTTTTTT. Amino acids: CASSLDIEGGTGELFF. The full variable domain, in which reference TRBV5-6 and TRBJ2-2 provide the parts outside the CDR3, is DAGVTQSPTHLIKTRGQQVTLRCSPKSGHDTVSWYQQALGQGPQFIFQYYEEEERQRGNFPDRFSGHQFPNYSSELNVNALLLGDSALYLCASSLDIEGGTGELFFGEGSRLTVL.

This clone was counted only a few times. The V and J genes are TRBV6-1 and TRBJ2-2; D is possibly TRBD1 (6 bases). Deletions cut 5 bases from V and 2 bases from J, with 12 bases between. CDR3 length: 15 residues. The V gene's germline CDR1 is MNHNS and CDR2 SASEGT. The CDR3 sequence: CASSNRDDNTGELFF. CDR3 nucleotide sequence: TGTGCCAGCAGTAACAGGGATGATAACACCGGGGAGCTGTTTTTT.

This clone was detected only once. The rearrangement joins TRBV2 to TRBJ2-1, with TRBD2 identical over 10 bases. The CDR3 runs 16 residues. V was clipped by 4 bases and J by 3 bases; unmatched bases: 6. Germline CDR1 reads SNHLY; CDR2 reads FYNNEI. In nucleotides, the CDR3 is TGTGCCAGCAGTGCAAGGACTAGCGGAGACTACAATGAGCAGTTCTTC. This encodes CASSARTSGDYNEQFF.

This chain connects TRBV9 to TRBJ1-2; D might be TRBD1 (6 bases). The CDR3 has 15 amino acids. Germline V gene sequence: CDR1 SGDLS, CDR2 YYNGEE. V was clipped by 3 bases and J by 3 bases, with 15 bases between them. The CDR3 bases are TGTGCCAGCAGCGCCGCTACAGGGTCTGACTATGGCTACACCTTC. Protein: CASSAATGSDYGYTF.

The CDR3 DNA reads as TGTGCCAGCAGTTACTCGACCGACAAAGATACGCAGTATTTT. Its translation is CASSYSTDKDTQYF. This chain connects TRBV6-6 to TRBJ2-3; no firm D call. The germline V and J ends were trimmed by 0 bases and 5 bases, with 9 bases remaining between them. The V gene's germline CDR1 is MNHNY and CDR2 SVGAGI (reference sequence). This CDR3 is built from 14 residues.

The chain carries TRBV29-1 and TRBJ1-5; 7 bases align to TRBD1. The CDR3 spans 13 residues. Germline CDR1 SQVTM, CDR2 ANQGSEA. V shed 6 bases, J shed 2 bases, and the junction held 4 bases outside the gene matches. CDR3 DNA sequence: TGCAGCGTCGCCCAGGGGGGCAATCAGCCCCAGCATTTT. Its translation is CSVAQGGNQPQHF.

This clone has just a few counts. The chain employs TRBV15 and TRBJ2-3; TRBD2 is a possible D gene (7 bases). V was clipped by 0 bases and J by 9 bases, with 22 bases between them. There are 17 residues in the CDR3. Germline CDR1 reads LNHNV; CDR2 reads YYDKDF (reference sequence). The CDR3 DNA sequence: TGTGCCACCAGCAGAGATATAAGGGGGGGTCCCGCGTCCACGCAGTATTTT. Encoded protein: CATSRDIRGGPASTQYF. The full variable domain, with the rest looked up from reference TRBV15 and TRBJ2-3, is DAMVIQNPRYQVTQFGKPVTLSCSQTLNHNVMYWYQQKSSQAPKLLFHYYDKDFNNEADTPDNFQSRRPNTSFCFLDIRSPGLGDTAMYLCATSRDIRGGPASTQYFGPGTRLTVL.

The chain carries TRBV9 and TRBJ2-3; TRBD2 matches at 7 bases. This CDR3 has 15 amino acids. The germline V gene encodes CDR1 SGDLS and CDR2 YYNGEE. J lost 6 bases, V lost 0 bases, and 7 bases had no gene match. CDR3 sequence reads: CASSVGVGEGDTQYF. The DNA of the CDR3 is TGTGCCAGCAGCGTAGGGGTCGGGGAGGGCGATACGCAGTATTTT. The complete variable domain, with remaining parts taken from reference TRBV9 and TRBJ2-3, reads DSGVTQTPKHLITATGQRVTLRCSPRSGDLSVYWYQQSLDQGLQFLIQYYNGEERAKGNILERFSAQQFPDLHSELNLSSLELGDSALYFCASSVGVGEGDTQYFGPGTRLTVL.

V is TRBV6-6 and J is TRBJ2-2, with 12 bases identical to TRBD2. Germline CDR1 and CDR2: MNHNY and SVGAGI (reference sequence). The CDR3 covers 16 residues. V was clipped by 6 bases and J by 0 bases; unmatched bases: 2. For the CDR3, the DNA is TGTGCCAGCAGACCTAGCGGGGGGGCGAACACCGGGGAGCTGTTTTTT. This sequence encodes CASRPSGGANTGELFF.

The chain joins TRBV13 to TRBJ1-5; 8 bases match TRBD1. This CDR3 comprises 15 residues. CDR1 and CDR2 (germline): PRHDT, FYEKMQ (reference sequence). With V trimmed by 3 bases and J by 2 bases, 3 bases remained unmatched. The CDR3 here is CASSFGQGRNQPQHF. In nucleotides, the CDR3 is TGTGCCAGCAGCTTTGGACAGGGCCGCAATCAGCCCCAGCATTTT. Supplemented by reference TRBV13 and TRBJ1-5, the full variable domain reads AAGVIQSPRHLIKEKRETATLKCYPIPRHDTVYWYQQGPGQDPQFLISFYEKMQSDKGSIPDRFSAQQFSDYHSELNMSSLELGDSALYFCASSFGQGRNQPQHFGDGTRLSIL.

V is TRBV7-9 and J is TRBJ1-1; no definite D call. Germline V gene data show CDR1 as SEHNR and CDR2 as FQNEAQ (reference sequence). Deletions cut 5 bases from V and 6 bases from J, with 13 bases between. The CDR3 totals 13 residues. The CDR3 loop is CASSATVISEAFF. The CDR3 DNA reads TGTGCCAGCAGCGCCACAGTGATATCTGAAGCTTTCTTT.

The rearrangement links TRBV2 to TRBJ2-5; no clear D gene. V was clipped by 7 bases and J by 5 bases, with 11 bases between them. The CDR3 is 12 amino acids. Per the germline V gene, CDR1 is SNHLY and CDR2 is FYNNEI. CDR3 loop: CASKPTGETQYF. CDR3 sequence (DNA): TGTGCCAGCAAGCCGACTGGTGAGACCCAGTACTTC.

The chain has TRBV5-3 and TRBJ2-7, with a tentative D call TRBD2 (7 bases). TRBV5-3 is reported as an ORF; its role is uncertain. The CDR3 is made up of 14 amino acids. The germline V and J ends were trimmed by 5 bases and 3 bases, with 15 bases remaining between them. The CDR3, as DNA: TGTGCCAGAAGACCGGGGGGCTTCTACTACGAGCAGTACTTC. Translating gives CARRPGGFYYEQYF.

This chain connects TRBV6-4 to TRBJ2-1; D is possibly TRBD1 (5 bases). Trimming removed 0 bases from V and 5 bases from J, with 14 bases in between. The CDR3 runs 16 residues. Germline V gives CDR1 MRHNA, CDR2 SNTAGT. CDR3 protein: CASSDSLDSTDNEQFF. In DNA, the CDR3 is TGTGCCAGCAGTGACTCGCTTGACAGTACGGACAATGAGCAGTTCTTC.